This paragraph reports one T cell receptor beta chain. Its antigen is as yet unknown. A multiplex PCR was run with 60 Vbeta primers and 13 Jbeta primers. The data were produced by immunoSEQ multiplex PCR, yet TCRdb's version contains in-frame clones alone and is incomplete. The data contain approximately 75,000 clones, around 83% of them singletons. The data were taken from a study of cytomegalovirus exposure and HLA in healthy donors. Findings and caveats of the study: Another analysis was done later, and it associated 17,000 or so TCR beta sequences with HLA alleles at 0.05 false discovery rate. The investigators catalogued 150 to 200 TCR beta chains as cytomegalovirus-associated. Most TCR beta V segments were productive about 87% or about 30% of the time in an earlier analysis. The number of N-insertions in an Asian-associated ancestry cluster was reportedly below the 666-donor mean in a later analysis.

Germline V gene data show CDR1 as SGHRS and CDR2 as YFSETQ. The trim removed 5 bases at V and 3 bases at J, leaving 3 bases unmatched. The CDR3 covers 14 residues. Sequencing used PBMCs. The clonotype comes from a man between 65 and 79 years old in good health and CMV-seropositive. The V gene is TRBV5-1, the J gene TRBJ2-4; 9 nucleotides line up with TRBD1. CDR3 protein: CASRGTGSKNIQYF. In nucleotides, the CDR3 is TGCGCCAGCAGGGGGACAGGGAGCAAAAACATTCAGTACTTC. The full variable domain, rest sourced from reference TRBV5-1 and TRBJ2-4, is KAGVTQTPRYLIKTRGQQVTLSCSPISGHRSVSWYQQTPGQGLQFLFEYFSETQRNKGNFPGRFSGRQFSNSRSEMNVSTLELGDSALYLCASRGTGSKNIQYFGAGTRLSVL.